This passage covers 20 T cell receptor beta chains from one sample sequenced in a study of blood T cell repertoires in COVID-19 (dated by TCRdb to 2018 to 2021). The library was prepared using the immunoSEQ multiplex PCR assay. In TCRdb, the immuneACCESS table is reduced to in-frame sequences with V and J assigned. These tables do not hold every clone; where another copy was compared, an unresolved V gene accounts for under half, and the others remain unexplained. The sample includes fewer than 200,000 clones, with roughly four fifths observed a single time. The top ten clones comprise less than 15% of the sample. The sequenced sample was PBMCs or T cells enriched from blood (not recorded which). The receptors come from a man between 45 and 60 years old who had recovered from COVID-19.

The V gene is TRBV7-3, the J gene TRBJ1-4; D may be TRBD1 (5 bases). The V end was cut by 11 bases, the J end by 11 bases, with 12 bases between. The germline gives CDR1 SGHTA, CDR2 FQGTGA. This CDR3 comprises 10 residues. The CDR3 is CAGEPGKLFF. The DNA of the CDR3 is TGTGCCGGCGAACCAGGGAAACTGTTTTTT.

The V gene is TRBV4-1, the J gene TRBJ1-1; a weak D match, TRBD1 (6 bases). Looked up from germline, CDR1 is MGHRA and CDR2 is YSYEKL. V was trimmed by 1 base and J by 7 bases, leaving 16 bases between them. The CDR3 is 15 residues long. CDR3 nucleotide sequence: TGCGCCAGCAGCCAAGTACGAAGTTTGGGACATGAAGCTTTCTTT. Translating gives CASSQVRSLGHEAFF.

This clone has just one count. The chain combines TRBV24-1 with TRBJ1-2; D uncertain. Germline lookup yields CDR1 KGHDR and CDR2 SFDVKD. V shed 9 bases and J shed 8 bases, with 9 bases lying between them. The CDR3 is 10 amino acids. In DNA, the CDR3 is TGTGCCACCGCCTCGGGGGGCTACACCTTC. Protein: CATASGGYTF.

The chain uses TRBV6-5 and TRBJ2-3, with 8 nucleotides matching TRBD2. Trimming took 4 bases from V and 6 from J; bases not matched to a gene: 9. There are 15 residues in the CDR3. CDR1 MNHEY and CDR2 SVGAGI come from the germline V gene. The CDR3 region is CASSSRGLGDDTQYF. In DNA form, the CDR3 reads TGTGCCAGCAGTTCGAGGGGACTAGGAGACGATACGCAGTATTTT.

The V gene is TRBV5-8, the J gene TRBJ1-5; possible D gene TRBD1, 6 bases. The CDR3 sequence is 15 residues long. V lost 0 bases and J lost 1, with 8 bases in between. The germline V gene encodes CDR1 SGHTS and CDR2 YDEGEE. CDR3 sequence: CASSLGTVSNQPQHF. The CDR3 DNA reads TGTGCCAGCAGCTTGGGGACAGTCAGCAATCAGCCCCAGCATTTT.

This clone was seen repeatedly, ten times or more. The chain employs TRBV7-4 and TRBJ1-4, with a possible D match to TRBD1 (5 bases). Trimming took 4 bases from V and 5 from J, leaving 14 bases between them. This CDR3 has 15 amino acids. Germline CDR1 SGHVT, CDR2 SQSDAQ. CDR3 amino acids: CASSSPRVINEKLFF. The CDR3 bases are TGTGCCAGCAGCTCACCCAGGGTAATCAATGAAAAACTGTTTTTT.

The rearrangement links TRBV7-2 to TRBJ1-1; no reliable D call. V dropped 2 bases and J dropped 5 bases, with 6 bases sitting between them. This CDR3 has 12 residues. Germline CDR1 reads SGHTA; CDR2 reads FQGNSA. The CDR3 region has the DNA TGTGCCAGCAGCTTATCTCGGACTGAAGCTTTCTTT. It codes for CASSLSRTEAFF.

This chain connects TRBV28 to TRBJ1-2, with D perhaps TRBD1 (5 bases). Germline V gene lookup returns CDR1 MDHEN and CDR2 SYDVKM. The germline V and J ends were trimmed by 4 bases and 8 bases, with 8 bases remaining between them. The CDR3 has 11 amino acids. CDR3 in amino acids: CASSSGYGYTF. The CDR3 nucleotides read TGTGCCAGCAGTTCAGGGTACGGCTACACCTTC.

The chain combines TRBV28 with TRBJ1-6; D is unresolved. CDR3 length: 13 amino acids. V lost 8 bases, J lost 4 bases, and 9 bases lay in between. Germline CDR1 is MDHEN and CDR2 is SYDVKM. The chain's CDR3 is CASLPAYNSPLHF. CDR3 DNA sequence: TGTGCCAGCCTCCCCGCGTATAATTCACCCCTCCACTTT.

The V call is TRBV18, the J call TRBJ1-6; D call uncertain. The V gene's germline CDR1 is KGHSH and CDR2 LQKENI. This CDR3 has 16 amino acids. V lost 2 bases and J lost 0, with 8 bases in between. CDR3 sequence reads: CASSPTRSSYNSPLHF. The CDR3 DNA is TGTGCCAGCTCACCAACTCGAAGCTCCTATAATTCACCCCTCCACTTT.

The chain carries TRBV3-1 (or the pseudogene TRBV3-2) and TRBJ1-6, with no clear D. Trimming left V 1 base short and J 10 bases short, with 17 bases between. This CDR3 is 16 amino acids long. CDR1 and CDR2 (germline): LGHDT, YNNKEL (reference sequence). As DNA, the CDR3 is TGTGCCAGCAGCCAAGCTTCTAGAGGGTTTGGGTCACCCCTCCACTTT. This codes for CASSQASRGFGSPLHF.

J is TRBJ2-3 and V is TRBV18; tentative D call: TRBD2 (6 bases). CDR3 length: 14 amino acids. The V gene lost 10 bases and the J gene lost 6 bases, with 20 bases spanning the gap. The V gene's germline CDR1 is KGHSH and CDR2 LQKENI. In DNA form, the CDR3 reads TGTGCCACCTCCGTGGACTACCCTGAGGATACGCAGTATTTT. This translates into CATSVDYPEDTQYF.

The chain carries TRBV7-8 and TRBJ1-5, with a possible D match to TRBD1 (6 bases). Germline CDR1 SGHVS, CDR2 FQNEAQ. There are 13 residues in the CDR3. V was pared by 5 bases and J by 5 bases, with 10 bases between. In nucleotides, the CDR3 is TGTGCCAGCAGCCGAAAGGGGGATCAGCCCCAGCATTTT. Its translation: CASSRKGDQPQHF.

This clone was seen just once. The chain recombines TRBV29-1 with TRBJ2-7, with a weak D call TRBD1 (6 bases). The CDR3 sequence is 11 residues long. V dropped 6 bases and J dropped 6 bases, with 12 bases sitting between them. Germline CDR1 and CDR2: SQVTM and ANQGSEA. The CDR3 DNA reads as TGCAGCGTGACTTACAGGGCCGAGCAGTACTTC. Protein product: CSVTYRAEQYF.

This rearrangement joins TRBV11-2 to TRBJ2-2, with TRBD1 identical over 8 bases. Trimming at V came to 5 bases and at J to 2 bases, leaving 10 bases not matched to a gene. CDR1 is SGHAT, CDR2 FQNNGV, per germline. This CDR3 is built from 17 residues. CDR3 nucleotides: TGTGCCAGCAGCCATACCACAGGGGGTGTTAACACCGGGGAGCTGTTTTTT. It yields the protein CASSHTTGGVNTGELFF.

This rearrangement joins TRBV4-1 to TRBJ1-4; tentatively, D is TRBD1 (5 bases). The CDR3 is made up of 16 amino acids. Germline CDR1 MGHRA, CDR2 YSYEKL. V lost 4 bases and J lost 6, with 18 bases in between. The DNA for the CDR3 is TGCGCCAGCAGCCGGACACGGGCCCGCGGGGATGAAAAACTGTTTTTT. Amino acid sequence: CASSRTRARGDEKLFF.

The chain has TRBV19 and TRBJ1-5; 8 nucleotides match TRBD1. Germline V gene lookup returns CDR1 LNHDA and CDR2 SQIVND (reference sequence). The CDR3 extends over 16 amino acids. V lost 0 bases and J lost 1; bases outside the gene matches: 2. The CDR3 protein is CASSIEDRASNQPQHF. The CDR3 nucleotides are TGTGCCAGTAGTATAGAGGACAGGGCGAGCAATCAGCCCCAGCATTTT.

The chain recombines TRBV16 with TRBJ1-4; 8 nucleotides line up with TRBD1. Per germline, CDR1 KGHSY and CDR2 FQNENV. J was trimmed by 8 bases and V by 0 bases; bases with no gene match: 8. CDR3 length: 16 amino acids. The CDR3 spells CASSQSRQGPREKLFF. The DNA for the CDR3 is TGTGCCAGCAGCCAATCGCGACAGGGGCCTAGAGAAAAACTGTTTTTT.

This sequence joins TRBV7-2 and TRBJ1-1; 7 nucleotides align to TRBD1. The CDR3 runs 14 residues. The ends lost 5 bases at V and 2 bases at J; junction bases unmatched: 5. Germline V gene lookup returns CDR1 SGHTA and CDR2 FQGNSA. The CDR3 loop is CASSPGTDNTEAFF. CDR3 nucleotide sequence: TGTGCCAGCAGCCCGGGGACAGACAACACTGAAGCTTTCTTT.

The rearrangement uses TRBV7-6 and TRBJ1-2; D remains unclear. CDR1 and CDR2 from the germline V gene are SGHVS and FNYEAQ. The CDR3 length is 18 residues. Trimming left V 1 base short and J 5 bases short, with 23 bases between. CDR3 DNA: TGTGCCAGCAGCTTAGTCGCGCCTCCCCGGTGGTGGTGGTATGGCTACACCTTC. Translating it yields CASSLVAPPRWWWYGYTF. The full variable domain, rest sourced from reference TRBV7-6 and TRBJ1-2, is GAGVSQSPRYKVTKRGQDVALRCDPISGHVSLYWYRQALGQGPEFLTYFNYEAQQDKSGLPNDRFSAERPEGSISTLTIQRTEQRDSAMYRCASSLVAPPRWWWYGYTFGSGTRLTVV.